The 32 T cell receptor beta chains below all came from one sample that was sequenced in a study of blood T cell repertoires in COVID-19. Data came from immunoSEQ multiplex PCR; TCRdb stores just in-frame clones and leaves some out. The sample holds 98,000 or so clones; about 86% are singletons and the top ten take over 10%. Source material: peripheral blood. All receptors come from a woman aged 55-69 years in a cohort sampled during active or convalescent COVID-19.

The chain employs TRBV15 and TRBJ1-3, with 9 bases lining up with TRBD1. CDR1 and CDR2 (germline): LNHNV, YYDKDF (reference sequence). The CDR3 consists of 17 residues. After removal of 0 bases from V and 6 bases from J, the junction contained 9 bases not matched to a gene. CDR3 protein: CATSRDSDRGKKNTIYF. The CDR3, as DNA: TGTGCCACCAGCAGAGATTCAGACAGGGGGAAAAAAAACACCATATATTTT.

The rearrangement joins TRBV2 to TRBJ2-1; D possibly corresponds to TRBD1 (5 bases). Per germline, CDR1 SNHLY and CDR2 FYNNEI. V dropped 4 bases and J dropped 7 bases, with 14 bases sitting between them. The CDR3 consists of 14 residues. Here the CDR3 reads CASSGLGLVNEQFF. The DNA for the CDR3 is TGTGCCAGCAGTGGGCTGGGGCTAGTAAATGAGCAGTTCTTC.

This clone has just one count. The chain carries TRBV25-1 and TRBJ2-3, with TRBD2 as a possible D gene (5 bases). V was pared by 4 bases and J by 3 bases, with 11 bases between. Germline-derived CDR1 and CDR2 are MGHDK and SYGVNS. The CDR3 is made up of 14 amino acids. DNA of the CDR3: TGTGCCAGCAGTGTTAGCGCGCGGACAGATACGCAGTATTTT. This sequence encodes CASSVSARTDTQYF.

This sequence joins TRBV24-1 and TRBJ2-1, with D possibly TRBD2 on 6 matching bases. Germline lookup yields CDR1 KGHDR and CDR2 SFDVKD. The CDR3 spans 15 residues. Trimming left V 1 base short and J 4 bases short, with 10 bases between. The CDR3 DNA reads TGTGCCACCAGTGATTTAGGGACTTTATACAATGAGCAGTTCTTC. Protein sequence: CATSDLGTLYNEQFF.

This chain connects TRBV10-2 to TRBJ2-3; 8 bases map to TRBD1. With V trimmed by 6 bases and J by 6 bases, 5 bases remained unmatched. The CDR3 consists of 13 residues. The germline CDR1 and CDR2 sequences are WSHSY and SAAADI. The CDR3 DNA sequence: TGCGCCAGCAGCAGGACAGGGTCGGATACGCAGTATTTT. This gives the protein CASSRTGSDTQYF.

The V gene is TRBV3-1 (or the pseudogene TRBV3-2), the J gene TRBJ1-3, with D perhaps matching TRBD1 (6 bases). Per the germline V gene, CDR1 is LGHDT and CDR2 is YNNKEL (reference sequence). V was trimmed by 4 bases and J by 1 base, leaving 23 bases between them. The length of the CDR3 is 19 residues. The DNA of the CDR3 is TGTGCCAGCAGCCGAAGCTCCTGGGGGGGGCCTGCTTCTGGAAACACCATATATTTT. It is translated as CASSRSSWGGPASGNTIYF.

V gene TRBV28 combines with J gene TRBJ2-4; TRBD1 is a possible D gene (5 bases). The CDR3 loop spans 17 amino acids. V was clipped by 3 bases and J by 0 bases, with 15 bases between them. Germline V gives CDR1 MDHEN, CDR2 SYDVKM. DNA for the CDR3: TGTGCCAGCAGTTTGGTGGGTCAGGGATTAGCCAAAAACATTCAGTACTTC. Translation: CASSLVGQGLAKNIQYF.

V gene TRBV6-5 combines with J gene TRBJ1-5; 8 positions agree with TRBD1. Losses at the gene ends were 6 bases for V and 2 bases for J; bases not matched to a gene: 6. The V gene's germline CDR1 is MNHEY and CDR2 SVGAGI. The CDR3 is made up of 15 amino acids. The CDR3 region has the DNA TGTGCCAGCAGGGACAGGGCTATGGGCAATCAGCCCCAGCATTTT. Its protein product is CASRDRAMGNQPQHF.

The chain couples TRBV5-4 to TRBJ2-5, with 7 bases identical to TRBD2. The germline V gene encodes CDR1 SGHNT and CDR2 YYREEE (reference sequence). The trim removed 4 bases at V and 2 bases at J, leaving 8 bases unmatched. The CDR3 totals 15 residues. The CDR3 loop is CASSLGPSGQETQYF. CDR3 nucleotides: TGTGCCAGCAGCCTAGGGCCTAGCGGACAAGAGACCCAGTACTTC.

J is TRBJ2-1 and V is TRBV28, with no clear D. Germline V gene sequence: CDR1 MDHEN, CDR2 SYDVKM. Between the trimmed V and J ends, which lost 4 bases and 4 bases, there was a span of 2 bases. This CDR3 region has 11 residues. CDR3 in amino acids: CASSSYNEQFF. Written as DNA, the CDR3 is TGTGCCAGCAGTTCTTACAATGAGCAGTTCTTC. The entire variable domain, with the rest obtained from reference TRBV28 and TRBJ2-1, is as follows: DVKVTQSSRYLVKRTGEKVFLECVQDMDHENMFWYRQDPGLGLRLIYFSYDVKMKEKGDIPEGYSVSREKKERFSLILESASTNQTSMYLCASSSYNEQFFGPGTRLTVL.

V gene TRBV5-1 combines with J gene TRBJ2-5, with D perhaps matching TRBD2 (5 bases). Trimming removed 0 bases at V and 4 bases at J, with 7 bases between. The V gene's germline CDR1 is SGHRS and CDR2 YFSETQ. CDR3 length equals 13 residues. Here the CDR3 DNA reads TGCGCCAGCAGCTTGGGGGCGGGAGAGACCCAGTACTTC. Protein product: CASSLGAGETQYF.

The V and J genes are TRBV11-2 and TRBJ1-5; 11 nucleotides align to TRBD1. The CDR3 totals 15 residues. CDR1 SGHAT and CDR2 FQNNGV come from the germline V gene. J was trimmed by 6 bases and V by 8 bases; bases with no gene match: 9. The CDR3 region is CASSPGQGVFQPQHF. The DNA for the CDR3 is TGTGCCAGCTCCCCGGGACAGGGGGTATTTCAGCCCCAGCATTTT.

The V gene is TRBV2, the J gene TRBJ2-5; TRBD1 aligns across 7 bases. The V and J ends lost 6 bases and 0 bases, in that order; junction bases with no gene match: 4. This CDR3 has 14 residues. The germline gives CDR1 SNHLY, CDR2 FYNNEI. The CDR3: CASRVDRYQETQYF. CDR3 DNA: TGTGCCAGCAGGGTGGACAGGTACCAAGAGACCCAGTACTTC.

The chain combines TRBV2 with TRBJ2-1, with TRBD2 as a possible D gene (5 bases). Germline V gene data show CDR1 as SNHLY and CDR2 as FYNNEI. This CDR3 has 10 residues. V lost 10 bases and J lost 7, with 8 bases in between. CDR3 protein: CATRGNEQFF. The CDR3 DNA reads as TGTGCCACCCGGGGTAATGAGCAGTTCTTC.

V and J are TRBV29-1 and TRBJ2-1; D is possibly TRBD1 (7 bases). V lost 0 bases to trimming and J lost 8 bases, with 14 bases between them. CDR3 length: 14 residues. CDR1 is SQVTM and CDR2 is ANQGSEA in the germline V gene. CDR3 loop: CSVEDPGGIDEQFF. The CDR3 bases are TGCAGCGTTGAAGATCCAGGGGGGATCGATGAGCAGTTCTTC.

CDR3 DNA sequence: TGCGCCAGCACTCCAGGGGGAGATGAGCAGTTCTTC. It specifies CASTPGGDEQFF. This rearrangement joins TRBV10-2 to TRBJ2-1; 7 nucleotides align to TRBD1. The CDR3 is 12 amino acids. Germline trimming cut 7 bases from V and 8 bases from J; bases unmatched to any gene: 5. Germline CDR1 reads WSHSY; CDR2 reads SAAADI.

The chain links TRBV7-9 to TRBJ1-1; possibly TRBD1 for D (5 bases). The germline gives CDR1 SEHNR, CDR2 FQNEAQ (reference sequence). Between the trimmed V and J ends, which lost 3 bases and 0 bases, there was a span of 20 bases. The CDR3 has 18 amino acids. CDR3 coding DNA: TGTGCCAGCAGCTTTGGGTTGGTCCAGGGCCTCTTGAACACTGAAGCTTTCTTT. This gives the protein CASSFGLVQGLLNTEAFF.

The genes are TRBV6-5 and TRBJ2-1, with D possibly TRBD2 on 7 matching bases. This CDR3 is built from 14 residues. Trimming left V 7 bases short and J 3 bases short, with 13 bases between. The germline V gene has CDR1 MNHEY and CDR2 SVGAGI. In nucleotides, the CDR3 is TGTGCCAGCACGGGGGGCGGGATCTACAATGAGCAGTTCTTC. Translating gives CASTGGGIYNEQFF.

This sequence joins TRBV29-1 and TRBJ2-5, with 7 positions matching TRBD1. Germline values: CDR1 SQVTM, CDR2 ANQGSEA. The V segment lost 6 bases and the J segment 5 bases; nucleotides outside the gene matches: 12. The CDR3 has 14 residues. This chain's CDR3 is CSVRRQGRFETQYF. CDR3 nucleotide sequence: TGCAGCGTCCGCCGACAGGGCCGATTTGAGACCCAGTACTTC.

Remarks on this clone: This sample includes further DNA sequences coding for the same CDR3. This chain joins TRBV7-2 and TRBJ1-2, with unresolved D. With 2 bases removed from V and 4 bases from J, the gap between germline ends came to 5 bases. Germline V gives CDR1 SGHTA, CDR2 FQGNSA. This CDR3 is 12 amino acids long. The CDR3 here is CASSLSGYGYTF. In nucleotides, the CDR3 is TGTGCCAGCAGCTTATCCGGCTATGGCTACACCTTC.

This clone showed up just a few times. The V and J genes are TRBV5-1 and TRBJ2-1, with 7 positions matching TRBD2. The CDR3 has 16 amino acids. V lost 0 bases to trimming and J lost 6 bases; unmatched junction nucleotides: 9. Germline V gene lookup returns CDR1 SGHRS and CDR2 YFSETQ. The CDR3 region is CASSLESSGPGNEQFF. The CDR3 coding sequence is TGCGCCAGCAGCTTGGAGTCTAGCGGCCCTGGCAATGAGCAGTTCTTC.

The chain links TRBV4-2 to TRBJ1-2; D may be TRBD1 (5 bases). This CDR3 comprises 16 residues. Trimming stripped 0 bases from V and 4 bases from J, with 15 bases between. Germline V gene lookup returns CDR1 LGHNA and CDR2 YNFKEQ. CDR3 DNA sequence: TGTGCCAGCAGCCAAGAAGGCAGGGAGGGGCTCTATGGCTACACCTTC. As protein: CASSQEGREGLYGYTF.

In DNA, the CDR3 is TGTGCCAGCAGTCCCTCACAAACAGGGGAGGCGCAGTATTTT. It encodes CASSPSQTGEAQYF. This chain links TRBV6-4 with TRBJ2-3, with a tentative D call TRBD1 (7 bases). Between the trimmed V and J ends, which lost 5 bases and 10 bases, there was a span of 19 bases. The CDR3 totals 14 residues. The germline CDR1 and CDR2 sequences are MRHNA and SNTAGT.

The CDR3 bases are TGTGCCAGCAGTTATAGTAGCCTGCTCGAGCAGTTCTTC. This codes for CASSYSSLLEQFF. The chain recombines TRBV2 with TRBJ2-1; D uncertain. This CDR3 spans 13 amino acids. The V and J ends lost 5 bases and 10 bases respectively, with 15 bases between them. Germline assignment: CDR1 SNHLY and CDR2 FYNNEI.

The V call is TRBV6-5, the J call TRBJ2-7; D possibly corresponds to TRBD1 (5 bases). The germline V gene has CDR1 MNHEY and CDR2 SVGAGI. The V gene lost 10 bases and the J gene lost 3 bases, with 13 bases spanning the gap. The CDR3 totals 12 residues. The CDR3 sequence: CATQSGYYEQYF. CDR3 nucleotide sequence: TGTGCCACTCAATCAGGGTACTACGAGCAGTACTTC.

This clone was recorded once. The V and J genes are TRBV10-3 and TRBJ2-2; 9 bases align to TRBD1. The CDR3 consists of 14 residues. V lost 10 bases and J lost 7; bases outside the gene matches: 10. The V gene's germline CDR1 is ENHRY and CDR2 SYGVKD. The CDR3 sequence: CATSPGTGNGELFF. In nucleotides, the CDR3 is TGTGCCACCTCACCCGGGACAGGGAACGGGGAGCTGTTTTTT.

This clone is a singleton in its sample. CDR3 nucleotide sequence: TGTGCCAGCAGTTCTGGACTGGGTCAGCCCCAGCATTTT. This encodes CASSSGLGQPQHF. The V gene is TRBV28, the J gene TRBJ1-5; D gene uncertain. The V gene lost 4 bases and the J gene lost 6 bases, with 10 bases spanning the gap. There are 13 residues in the CDR3. Germline CDR1 is MDHEN and CDR2 is SYDVKM.

The chain has TRBV6-6 and TRBJ1-3; D not resolved. Germline V gene lookup returns CDR1 MNHNY and CDR2 SVGAGI (reference sequence). Trimming shortened V by 7 bases and J by 0 bases, and 16 bases separated the two germline ends. The CDR3 sequence is 16 residues long. CDR3 nucleotides: TGTGCCAGCATCCCTCGGTTAACTACCTCTGGAAACACCATATATTTT. Its protein product is CASIPRLTTSGNTIYF.

The CDR3 reads CASSENTGEKLFF. The DNA of the CDR3 is TGCGCCAGCAGTGAGAATACCGGTGAAAAACTGTTTTTT. The genes are TRBV10-1 and TRBJ1-4; no clear D gene. In germline, CDR1 is WNHNN, CDR2 SYGVQD (reference sequence). The CDR3 has 13 residues. The germline V and J ends were trimmed by 2 bases and 7 bases, with 8 bases remaining between them.

V is TRBV18 and J is TRBJ1-1; D is perhaps TRBD1 (5 bases). Germline CDR1 and CDR2: KGHSH and LQKENI. The CDR3 sequence is 13 residues long. Trimming left V 5 bases short and J 1 base short, with 8 bases between. CDR3 sequence: CASSSGQNTEAFF. The CDR3 DNA is TGTGCCAGCTCATCCGGACAGAACACTGAAGCTTTCTTT.

The chain recombines TRBV6-5 with TRBJ2-1, with 10 bases matching TRBD1. CDR3 size: 14 residues. Per the germline V gene, CDR1 is MNHEY and CDR2 is SVGAGI. The junction had 5 bases not matched to a gene; V was cut back by 4 bases and J by 8 bases. CDR3 protein: CASSWTGGSDEQFF. As DNA, the CDR3 is TGTGCCAGCAGTTGGACAGGGGGATCCGATGAGCAGTTCTTC.

The rearrangement uses TRBV5-6 and TRBJ2-5, with D hard to call. Trimming left V 1 base short and J 4 bases short, with 8 bases between. Germline V gene data show CDR1 as SGHDT and CDR2 as YYEEEE. This CDR3 region has 13 residues. The CDR3 reads CASSLSVGETQYF. In DNA, the CDR3 is TGTGCCAGCAGCTTGAGCGTAGGAGAGACCCAGTACTTC.